The following is a T cell receptor (beta chain) sequence with its context. As yet, its antigen is unknown. This sample was taken from a study of cytomegalovirus exposure and HLA in healthy donors. Study conclusions and caveats: Within a later analysis, the majority of CMV-associated TCR beta chains appeared HLA-restricted. An analysis that was carried out later associated 17,000 or so TCR beta sequences with HLA alleles at 0.05 false discovery rate.

The CDR3 has 17 residues. Germline CDR1 is SGHRS and CDR2 is YFSETQ. V lost 6 bases and J lost 5; bases outside the gene matches: 14. A multiplex PCR was run with 60 Vbeta primers and 13 Jbeta primers. Using immunoSEQ multiplex PCR, the repertoire was profiled, and TCRdb retains in-frame clones only, with some absent. The sample consists of about 200,000 clones, approximately 79% of them appearing once. The sample consisted of PBMCs. The chain is built from TRBV5-1 and TRBJ2-2; 9 bases agree with TRBD1. The TCR originated in a man between 45 and 60 years old in good health and CMV-seronegative. In DNA, the CDR3 is TGCGCCAGCATAAAGGGGGACAGGGATTTTAGAACCGGGGAGCTGTTTTTT. Translating gives CASIKGDRDFRTGELFF.